This T cell receptor beta chain stems from a study of identical twins. This CDR3 has 16 amino acids. The V gene end was trimmed by 0 bases and the J gene end by 1 base; junction bases not matched to a gene: 5. The V gene's germline CDR1 is MNHEY and CDR2 SVGAGI. Findings and caveats of the study: Out-of-frame alpha sequences common to twins exhibited an excess of low generation probability.

A template switching step contributed a universal primer site, while unique molecular identifiers were present in the cDNA. TCRdb re-called the 5' RACE reads with MiXCR, one entry per CDR3 protein. Here the sample spans 240,000 or so distinct CDR3 sequences, about 7.3% being singletons. This clonotype has just a few counts. The antigen remains undetermined. This sample also belongs to another study, concerning yellow fever vaccine responses in identical twins.

The sequencing sample was made of memory (CD45RO+) T cells sorted from blood. The rearrangement joins TRBV6-5 to TRBJ2-7; the match to TRBD2 covers 8 bases. The TCR was taken from a young woman in good health. The CDR3 sequence is CASSYSGLDSSYEQYF. The CDR3 DNA sequence: TGTGCCAGCAGTTACTCGGGACTAGATAGTTCCTACGAGCAGTACTTC.